Presented here are 8 T cell receptor beta chains from one specimen sequenced in a study of blood T cells in healthy people across ages. A second PCR, run for roughly 7 to 12 cycles, used a sample-barcoded 5' primer plus a J-beta primer mix. TCRdb re-called the 5' RACE reads through MiXCR, storing one row per CDR3 protein. The sample has roughly 1.7 million distinct CDR3 sequences; around 36% are singletons. The source material was blood. The receptors were sampled from a woman between 25 and 40 years old in good health.

The rearrangement joins TRBV29-1 to TRBJ1-2; D remains ambiguous. Germline assignment: CDR1 SQVTM and CDR2 ANQGSEA. Trimming removed 6 bases at V and 5 bases at J, with 16 bases between. CDR3 size: 13 residues. The CDR3 loop reads CSVADPGGYGYTF. Here the CDR3 DNA reads TGCAGCGTAGCAGACCCCGGCGGGTATGGCTACACCTTC.

This clonotype has ten or more counts. The V call is TRBV29-1, the J call TRBJ2-5; 9 bases agree with TRBD2. The J call may be faulty, since TRBJ2-7 better matches the DNA end. Germline V gene data show CDR1 as SQVTM and CDR2 as ANQGSEA. This CDR3 region has 14 residues. The CDR3, as DNA: TGCAGCGTTGCTGATCTAGCGGGATCCCACGAGCAGTACTTC. Translated, it gives CSVADLAGSHEQYF.

This clonotype showed up just a few times. V and J are TRBV2 and TRBJ2-7; no reliable D call. The better agreement between TRBJ2-5 and the DNA end casts doubt on the J call. This CDR3 has 13 residues. CDR1 is SNHLY and CDR2 is FYNNEI in the germline V gene. The CDR3 region is CASTGPAGETQYF. DNA of the CDR3: TGTGCCAGCACCGGACCAGCCGGGGAGACCCAGTACTTC.

This chain links TRBV29-1 with TRBJ1-5, with D perhaps TRBD1 (6 bases). V lost 6 bases and J 7 bases, leaving 13 bases between the germline ends. CDR3 length: 12 residues. The germline V gene has CDR1 SQVTM and CDR2 ANQGSEA. As DNA, the CDR3 is TGCAGCGTGGGGGCAGGGAACCAGCCCCAGCATTTT. It is translated as CSVGAGNQPQHF. The complete variable domain, with remaining parts taken from reference TRBV29-1 and TRBJ1-5, reads SAVISQKPSRDICQRGTSLTIQCQVDSQVTMMFWYRQQPGQSLTLIATANQGSEATYESGFVIDKFPISRPNLTFSTLTVSNMSPEDSSIYLCSVGAGNQPQHFGDGTRLSIL.

This clonotype was seen a handful of times. This chain links TRBV28 with TRBJ2-3; D is perhaps TRBD2 (6 bases). The CDR3 has 13 amino acids. The V end was cut by 6 bases, the J end by 4 bases, with 11 bases between. Germline CDR1 and CDR2: MDHEN and SYDVKM. CDR3 sequence (DNA): TGTGCCAGCAGACCGCCTAGCGCAGATACGCAGTATTTT. It encodes CASRPPSADTQYF.

This clonotype has more than one count but fewer than ten. A junction boundary mismatches the germline segment, possibly from a read error. The rearrangement joins TRBV11-2 to TRBJ2-1; the match to TRBD2 covers 13 bases. CDR3 size: 16 residues. Germline CDR1 SGHAT, CDR2 FQNNGV. The chain's CDR3 is CASGLELAGGNNDQFF. The CDR3 DNA reads as TGTGCCAGCGGCTTAGAACTAGCGGGGGGGAACAATGATCAGTTCTTC. The full variable domain, its missing parts supplied by reference TRBV11-2 and TRBJ2-1, is EAGVAQSPRYKIIEKRQSVAFWCNPISGHATLYWYQQILGQGPKLLIQFQNNGVVDDSQLPKDRFSAERLKGVDSTLKIQPAKLEDSAVYLCASGLELAGGNNDQFFGPGTRLTVL.

In its sample, this clonotype was seen a few times. CDR3 loop: CSAAKQRRGSSYNEQFF. The DNA of the CDR3 is TGCAGTGCTGCTAAGCAGCGGAGAGGAAGCTCCTACAATGAGCAGTTCTTC. The rearrangement uses TRBV20-1 and TRBJ2-1, with a possible D match to TRBD2 (5 bases). The CDR3 extends over 17 amino acids. V gave up 5 bases and J gave up 0 bases, with 20 bases separating them. Germline CDR1 reads DFQATT; CDR2 reads SNEGSKA (reference sequence).

In its sample, this clonotype was seen once. The rearrangement links TRBV5-1 to TRBJ2-2; TRBD1 might be the D (6 bases). The CDR3 has 17 residues. In germline, CDR1 is SGHRS, CDR2 YFSETQ. V lost 4 bases to trimming and J lost 7 bases, with 23 bases between them. CDR3 protein: CASSRGTILETCGELFF. For the CDR3, the DNA is TGCGCCAGCAGCAGAGGGACAATACTGGAAACCTGCGGGGAGCTGTTTTTT.